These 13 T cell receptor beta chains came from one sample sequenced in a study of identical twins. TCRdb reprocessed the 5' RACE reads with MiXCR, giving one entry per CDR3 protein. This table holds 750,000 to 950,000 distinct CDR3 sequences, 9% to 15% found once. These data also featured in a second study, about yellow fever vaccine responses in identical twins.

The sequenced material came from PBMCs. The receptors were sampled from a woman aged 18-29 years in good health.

The CDR3 bases are TGTGCCAGCAGCCAAGCTACAGGAGGTGGCTATGGCTACACCTTC. Translation gives CASSQATGGGYGYTF. The chain has TRBV3-1 and TRBJ1-2; TRBD1 might be the D (5 bases). The V gene lost 1 base and the J gene lost 4 bases, with 13 bases spanning the gap. Germline lookup yields CDR1 LGHDT and CDR2 YNNKEL (reference sequence). This CDR3 has 15 amino acids.

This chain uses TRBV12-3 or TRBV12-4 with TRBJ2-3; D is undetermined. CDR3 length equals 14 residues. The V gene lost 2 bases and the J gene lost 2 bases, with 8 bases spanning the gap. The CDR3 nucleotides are TGTGCCAGCAGTTTATTGACGGTCACAGATACGCAGTATTTT. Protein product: CASSLLTVTDTQYF.

The CDR3 DNA reads as TGCAGTGCTAGGTCAGGGCGCCCTAGCAATCAGCCCCAGCATTTT. This codes for CSARSGRPSNQPQHF. The rearrangement uses TRBV20-1 and TRBJ1-5, with TRBD1 as a possible D gene (5 bases). Germline CDR1 and CDR2: DFQATT and SNEGSKA (reference sequence). V lost 3 bases to trimming and J lost 0 bases, with 12 bases between them. The CDR3 runs 15 residues.

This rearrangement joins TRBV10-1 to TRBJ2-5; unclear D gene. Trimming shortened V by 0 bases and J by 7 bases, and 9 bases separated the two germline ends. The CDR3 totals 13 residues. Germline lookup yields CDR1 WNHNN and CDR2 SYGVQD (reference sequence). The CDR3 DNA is TGCGCCAGCAGTGAGTCGATGGGCGGGACCCAGTACTTC. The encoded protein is CASSESMGGTQYF.

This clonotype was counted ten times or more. This CDR3 is CSARVTTEAFF. The CDR3, as DNA: TGCAGTGCTAGGGTCACCACTGAAGCTTTCTTT. The genes are TRBV20-1 and TRBJ1-1; D unresolved. V shed 3 bases and J shed 4 bases, with 6 bases lying between them. Germline V gene data show CDR1 as DFQATT and CDR2 as SNEGSKA (reference sequence). This CDR3 spans 11 amino acids.

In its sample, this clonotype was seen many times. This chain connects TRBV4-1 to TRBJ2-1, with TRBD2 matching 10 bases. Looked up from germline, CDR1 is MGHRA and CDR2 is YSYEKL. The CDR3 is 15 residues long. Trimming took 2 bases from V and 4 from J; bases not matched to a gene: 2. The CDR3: CASSQIAGGYNEQFF. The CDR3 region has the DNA TGCGCCAGCAGCCAAATAGCGGGGGGTTACAATGAGCAGTTCTTC.

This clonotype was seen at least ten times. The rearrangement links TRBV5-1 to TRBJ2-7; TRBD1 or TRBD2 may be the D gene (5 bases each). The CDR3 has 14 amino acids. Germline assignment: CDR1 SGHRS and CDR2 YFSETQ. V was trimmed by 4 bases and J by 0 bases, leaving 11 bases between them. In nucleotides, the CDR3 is TGCGCCAGCAGCCCGGGACCAAGCTCCTACGAGCAGTACTTC. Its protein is CASSPGPSSYEQYF.

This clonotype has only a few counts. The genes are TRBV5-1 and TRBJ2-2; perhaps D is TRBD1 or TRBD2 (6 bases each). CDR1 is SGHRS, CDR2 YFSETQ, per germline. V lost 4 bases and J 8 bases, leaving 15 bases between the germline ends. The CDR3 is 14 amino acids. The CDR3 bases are TGCGCCAGCAGCGCGGGACATGTTTCGGGGGAGCTGTTTTTT. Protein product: CASSAGHVSGELFF.

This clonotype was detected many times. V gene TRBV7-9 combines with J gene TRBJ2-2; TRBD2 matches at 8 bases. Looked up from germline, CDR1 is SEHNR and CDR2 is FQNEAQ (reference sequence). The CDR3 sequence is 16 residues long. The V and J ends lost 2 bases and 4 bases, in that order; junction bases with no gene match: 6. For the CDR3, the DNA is TGTGCCAGCAGCTTAAAAGAGGCGGGAGGCACCGGGGAGCTGTTTTTT. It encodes CASSLKEAGGTGELFF.

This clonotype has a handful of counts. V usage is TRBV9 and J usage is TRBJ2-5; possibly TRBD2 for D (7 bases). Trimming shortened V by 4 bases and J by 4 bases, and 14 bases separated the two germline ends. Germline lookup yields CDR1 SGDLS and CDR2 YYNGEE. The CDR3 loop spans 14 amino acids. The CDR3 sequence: CASSPWGGGETQYF. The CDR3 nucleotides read TGTGCCAGCAGCCCCTGGGGAGGGGGAGAGACCCAGTACTTC. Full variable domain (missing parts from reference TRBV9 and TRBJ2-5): DSGVTQTPKHLITATGQRVTLRCSPRSGDLSVYWYQQSLDQGLQFLIQYYNGEERAKGNILERFSAQQFPDLHSELNLSSLELGDSALYFCASSPWGGGETQYFGPGTRLLVL.

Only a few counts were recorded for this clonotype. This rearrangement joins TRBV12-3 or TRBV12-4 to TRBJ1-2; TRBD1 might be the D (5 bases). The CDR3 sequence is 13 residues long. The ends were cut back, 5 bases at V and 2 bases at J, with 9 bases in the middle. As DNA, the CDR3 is TGTGCCAGCAGTCCCAAGGGGAACTATGGCTACACCTTC. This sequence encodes CASSPKGNYGYTF.

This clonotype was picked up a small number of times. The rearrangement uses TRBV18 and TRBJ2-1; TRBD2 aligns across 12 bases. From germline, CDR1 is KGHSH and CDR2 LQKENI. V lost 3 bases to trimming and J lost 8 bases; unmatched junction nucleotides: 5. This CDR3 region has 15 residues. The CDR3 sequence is CASSPLAGGLYEQFF. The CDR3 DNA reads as TGTGCCAGCTCACCCCTAGCGGGGGGGTTGTATGAGCAGTTCTTC.

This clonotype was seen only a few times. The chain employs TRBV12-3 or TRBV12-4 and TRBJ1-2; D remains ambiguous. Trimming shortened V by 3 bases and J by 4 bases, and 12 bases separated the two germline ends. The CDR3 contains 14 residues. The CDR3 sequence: CASSFVWPGYGYTF. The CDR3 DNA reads TGTGCCAGCAGTTTTGTTTGGCCTGGCTATGGCTACACCTTC.